The T cell receptor beta chain under discussion was sequenced for a study of early T cells in non-severe SARS-CoV-2 infection. TCRdb fed the 5' RACE reads into MiXCR, producing one record per CDR3 protein. The repertoire includes tens of thousands of distinct CDR3 sequences, around 9% of them detected once, and about 12% sits in the top ten. There are 12 residues in the CDR3. Looked up from germline, CDR1 is ENHRY and CDR2 is SYGVKD. This clonotype showed up many times. Mismatch with germline at one junction end may stem from a read error. The chain employs TRBV10-3 and TRBJ2-2; no firm D call. The sequence came from an adult who was a healthcare worker with PCR-confirmed SARS-CoV-2 infection or an uninfected control (not recorded which). The sample consisted of whole blood. Here the CDR3 reads CAMSRNSGELFF. CDR3 coding DNA: TGTGCCATGTCGCGGAACTCCGGGGAGCTGTTTTTT.